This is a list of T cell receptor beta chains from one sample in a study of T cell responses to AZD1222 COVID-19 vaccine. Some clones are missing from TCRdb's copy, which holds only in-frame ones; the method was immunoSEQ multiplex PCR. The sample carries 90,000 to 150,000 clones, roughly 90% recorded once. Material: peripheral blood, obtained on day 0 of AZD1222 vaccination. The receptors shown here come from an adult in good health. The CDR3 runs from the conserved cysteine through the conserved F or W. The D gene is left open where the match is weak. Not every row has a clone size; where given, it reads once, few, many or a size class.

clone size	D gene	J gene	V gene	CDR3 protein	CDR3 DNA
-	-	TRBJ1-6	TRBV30	CAWSPVDFYNSPLHF	TGTGCCTGGAGTCCAGTCGACTTTTATAATTCACCCCTCCACTTT
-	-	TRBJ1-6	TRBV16	CASSQSGSSYNSPLHF	TGTGCCAGCAGCCAATCGGGGAGCTCCTATAATTCACCCCTCCACTTT
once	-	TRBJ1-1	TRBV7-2	CASSLYERARGTEAFF	TGTGCCAGCAGCTTATATGAAAGGGCCAGGGGCACTGAAGCTTTCTTT
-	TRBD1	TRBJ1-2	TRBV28	CASSSGGGLYGYTF	TGTGCCAGCAGTTCAGGGGGGGGCTTATATGGCTACACCTTC
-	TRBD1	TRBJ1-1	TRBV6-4	CASSRAGGTEAFF	TGTGCCAGCTCCAGGGCAGGGGGCACTGAAGCTTTCTTT
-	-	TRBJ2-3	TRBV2	CACTGGPTDTQYF	TGTGCCTGCACTGGGGGGCCGACAGATACGCAGTATTTT
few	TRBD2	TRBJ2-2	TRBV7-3	CASSGSGGANTGELFF	TGTGCCAGCAGCGGTTCCGGGGGGGCGAACACCGGGGAGCTGTTTTTT
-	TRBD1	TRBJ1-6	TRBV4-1	CASSQDFRRGTVHNSPLHF	TGCGCCAGCAGCCAAGACTTTCGGCGGGGGACAGTTCATAATTCACCCCTCCACTTT
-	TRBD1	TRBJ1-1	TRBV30	CAWPGQGCSAFF	TGTGCCTGGCCCGGACAGGGCTGTTCGGCTTTCTTT
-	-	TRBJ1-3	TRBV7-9	CASSLSHSIYSGNTIYF	TGTGCCAGCAGCTTAAGTCACAGCATCTACTCTGGAAACACCATATATTTT
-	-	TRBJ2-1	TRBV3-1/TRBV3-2	CASSHGRLGRNTYNEQFF	TGTGCCAGCAGCCACGGTCGGCTAGGGCGGAACACCTACAATGAGCAGTTCTTC
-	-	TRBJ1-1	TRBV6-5	CASSYYENTEAFF	TGTGCCAGCAGTTACTACGAGAACACTGAAGCTTTCTTT
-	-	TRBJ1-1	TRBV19	CASERGPSGAFF	TGTGCCAGTGAAAGGGGTCCCTCAGGCGCTTTCTTT
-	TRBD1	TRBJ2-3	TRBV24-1	CATSDPRTGGTDTQYF	TGTGCCACCAGTGACCCCCGGACAGGGGGGACAGATACGCAGTATTTT
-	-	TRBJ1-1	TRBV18	CASSPSGGMALNTEAFF	TGTGCCAGCTCACCTTCTGGGGGAATGGCCTTGAACACTGAAGCTTTCTTT
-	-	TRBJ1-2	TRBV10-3	CAISSFRGARGIEDGYTF	TGTGCCATCAGCAGTTTTCGAGGGGCCAGGGGCATAGAAGATGGCTACACCTTC
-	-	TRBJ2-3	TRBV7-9	CASSLMGADGDTQYF	TGTGCCAGCAGCTTAATGGGGGCCGATGGGGATACGCAGTATTTT
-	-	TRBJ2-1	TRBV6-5	CASSYNENEQFF	TGTGCCAGCAGTTACAATGAGAATGAGCAGTTCTTC
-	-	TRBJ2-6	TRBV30	CAFRLSSGANVLTF	TGTGCCTTCAGACTGAGCTCTGGGGCCAACGTCCTGACTTTC
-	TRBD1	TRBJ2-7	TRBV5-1	CASSLATGVGYEQYF	TGCGCCAGCAGCTTGGCCACAGGGGTAGGCTACGAGCAGTACTTC
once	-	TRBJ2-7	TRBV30	CAWSGGLSYEQYF	TGTGCCTGGAGCGGGGGACTCTCCTACGAGCAGTACTTC
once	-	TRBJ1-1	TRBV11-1	CASSLSKGTEAFF	TGTGCCAGCAGTCTCAGCAAAGGCACTGAAGCTTTCTTT
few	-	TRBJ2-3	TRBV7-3	CASSSSSVSDTQYF	TGTGCCAGCAGCTCCAGCAGTGTGTCAGATACGCAGTATTTT
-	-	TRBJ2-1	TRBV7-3	CASSRDHYNEQFF	TGTGCCAGCAGCAGGGACCATTACAATGAGCAGTTCTTC
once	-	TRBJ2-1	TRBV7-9	CASTLLFF	TGTGCCAGCACCCTGCTGTTCTTC
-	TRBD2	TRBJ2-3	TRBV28	CASSSGALGGDTQYF	TGTGCCAGCAGTAGCGGGGCTCTCGGTGGAGATACGCAGTATTTT
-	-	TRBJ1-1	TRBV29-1	CSVGRKKNTEAFF	TGCAGCGTTGGTCGAAAAAAGAACACTGAAGCTTTCTTT
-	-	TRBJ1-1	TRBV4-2	CASSQSENTEAFF	TGTGCCAGCAGCCAGTCAGAGAACACTGAAGCTTTCTTT
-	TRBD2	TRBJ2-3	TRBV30	CAWSVGYSGSTDTQYF	TGTGCCTGGAGTGTAGGGTATAGCGGGAGCACAGATACGCAGTATTTT
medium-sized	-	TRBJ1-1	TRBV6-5	CASSSLGTEAFF	TGTGCCAGCAGTTCTCTTGGCACTGAAGCTTTCTTT
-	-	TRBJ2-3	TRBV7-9	CASSEETRRTDTQYF	TGTGCCAGCAGCGAGGAGACTCGACGCACAGATACGCAGTATTTT
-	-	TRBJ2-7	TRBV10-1	CATATGASYEQYF	TGCGCCACCGCGACAGGAGCCTCCTACGAGCAGTACTTC
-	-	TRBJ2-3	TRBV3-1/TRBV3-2	CASRRGANSRTDTQYF	TGTGCCAGCAGACGGGGGGCAAACTCGAGAACAGATACGCAGTATTTT
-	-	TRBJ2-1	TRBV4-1	CASQSGSNYNEQFF	TGCGCCAGCCAAAGCGGGTCCAACTACAATGAGCAGTTCTTC
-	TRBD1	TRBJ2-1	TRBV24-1	CATSDRGQSQPGEQFF	TGTGCCACCAGTGATCGGGGACAGAGCCAACCCGGTGAGCAGTTCTTC
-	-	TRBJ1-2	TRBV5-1	CASSLAGGASYGYTF	TGCGCCAGCAGCTTGGCCGGGGGGGCATCATATGGCTACACCTTC
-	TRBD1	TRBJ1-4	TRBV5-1	CASSLTGGTANEKLFF	TGCGCCAGCAGCTTAACAGGGGGCACGGCTAATGAAAAACTGTTTTTT
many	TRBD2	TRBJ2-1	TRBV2	CASSPGLESSYNEQFF	TGTGCCAGCAGTCCGGGACTAGAAAGCTCCTACAATGAGCAGTTCTTC
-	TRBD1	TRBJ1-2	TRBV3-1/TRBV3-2	CASSQAERDRVNYDYGYTF	TGTGCCAGCAGCCAAGCCGAGAGGGACAGGGTTAACTACGACTATGGCTACACCTTC
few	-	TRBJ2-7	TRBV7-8	CASSRTASYEQYF	TGTGCCAGCAGCCGGACTGCCTCCTACGAGCAGTACTTC
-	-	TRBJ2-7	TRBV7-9	CASSHDSPYEQYF	TGTGCCAGCAGCCATGACAGTCCCTACGAGCAGTACTTC
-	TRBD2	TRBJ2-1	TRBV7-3	CASSLKGSSGAKPYNEQFF	TGTGCCAGCAGCTTAAAAGGTAGTAGCGGGGCAAAACCCTACAATGAGCAGTTCTTC
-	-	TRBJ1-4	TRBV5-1	CASSLGAGYRANEKLFF	TGCGCCAGCAGCTTGGGGGCAGGTTACCGGGCTAATGAAAAACTGTTTTTT
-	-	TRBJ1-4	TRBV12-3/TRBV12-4	CASRGEKLFF	TGTGCCAGCAGGGGCGAAAAACTGTTTTTT
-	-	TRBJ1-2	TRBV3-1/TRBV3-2	CASSQELANYGYTF	TGTGCCAGCAGCCAAGAACTCGCTAACTATGGCTACACCTTC
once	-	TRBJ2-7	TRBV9	CASSGGLGNEQYF	TGTGCCAGCAGCGGTGGACTCGGGAACGAGCAGTACTTC
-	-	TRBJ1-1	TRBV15	CATSRGYGDTEAFF	TGTGCCACCAGCAGAGGATACGGGGATACTGAAGCTTTCTTT
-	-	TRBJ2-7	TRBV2	CASSDWQGAYEQYF	TGTGCCAGCAGTGACTGGCAGGGAGCCTACGAGCAGTACTTC
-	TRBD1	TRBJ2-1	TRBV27	CASRGQGGAYNEQFF	TGTGCCAGCAGAGGACAGGGGGGCGCCTACAATGAGCAGTTCTTC
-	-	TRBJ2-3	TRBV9	CASSVGAPDTQYF	TGTGCCAGCAGCGTAGGGGCCCCAGATACGCAGTATTTT